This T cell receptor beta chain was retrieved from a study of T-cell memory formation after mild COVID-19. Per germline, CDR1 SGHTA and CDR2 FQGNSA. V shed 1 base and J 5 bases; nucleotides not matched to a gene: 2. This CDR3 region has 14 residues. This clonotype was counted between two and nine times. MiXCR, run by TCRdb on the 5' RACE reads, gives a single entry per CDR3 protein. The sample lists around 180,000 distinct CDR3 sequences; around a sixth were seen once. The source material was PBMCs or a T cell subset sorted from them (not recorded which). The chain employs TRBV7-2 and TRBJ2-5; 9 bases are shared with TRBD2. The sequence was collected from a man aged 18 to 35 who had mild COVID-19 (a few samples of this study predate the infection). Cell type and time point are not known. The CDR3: CASSLVAGVETQYF. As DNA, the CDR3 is TGTGCCAGCAGCTTAGTAGCGGGGGTGGAGACCCAGTACTTC.